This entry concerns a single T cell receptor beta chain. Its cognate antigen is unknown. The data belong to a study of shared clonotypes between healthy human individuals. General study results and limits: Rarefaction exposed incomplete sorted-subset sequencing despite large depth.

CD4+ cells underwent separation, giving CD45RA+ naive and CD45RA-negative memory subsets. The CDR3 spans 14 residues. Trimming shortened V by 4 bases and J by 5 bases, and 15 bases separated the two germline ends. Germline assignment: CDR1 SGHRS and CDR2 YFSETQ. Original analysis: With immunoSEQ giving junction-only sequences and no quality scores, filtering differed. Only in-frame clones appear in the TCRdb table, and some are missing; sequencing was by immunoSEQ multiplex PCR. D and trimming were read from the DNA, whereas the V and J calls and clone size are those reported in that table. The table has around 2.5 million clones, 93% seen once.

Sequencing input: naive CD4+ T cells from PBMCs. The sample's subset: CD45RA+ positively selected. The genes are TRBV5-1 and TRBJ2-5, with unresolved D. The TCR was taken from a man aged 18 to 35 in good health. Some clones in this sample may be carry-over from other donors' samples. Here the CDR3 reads CASSLTPAGETQYF. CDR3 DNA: TGCGCCAGCAGCCTAACTCCGGCTGGCGAGACCCAGTACTTC.